This TCR beta chain was observed in a study of T cell changes during pregnancy in multiple sclerosis. Germline assignment: CDR1 SGHRS and CDR2 YFSETQ. The CDR3 has 15 amino acids. Trimming cost V 4 bases and J 2 bases; bases outside gene matches: 2. Libraries were prepared by immunoSEQ multiplex PCR; TCRdb keeps only in-frame clonotypes and omits some of them. Seen here are fewer than 90,000 clones, about 94% observed once, and the top ten hold around 1.7%. Sequencing was performed on peripheral blood, taken after pregnancy. The clonotype was recovered from a female donor in good health, enrolled as a control in a pregnancy study. The chain links TRBV5-1 to TRBJ2-1; 11 bases agree with TRBD1. In nucleotides, the CDR3 is TGCGCCAGCAGCGCGGGACAGGGGGCCTACAATGAGCAGTTCTTC. It codes for CASSAGQGAYNEQFF.